This T cell receptor (beta chain) was recorded in a study of T-cell reconstitution after alpha-beta-depleted transplantation in children. Unique molecular identifiers were incorporated when the TCRbeta library was constructed. MiXCR was run by TCRdb on the PCR reads, yielding one entry per CDR3 protein. The data contain around 250,000 distinct CDR3 sequences, about 26% of them seen just once; the ten biggest clones take up around 2.5%. Trimming removed 5 bases from V and 8 bases from J, with 13 bases in between. The CDR3 length is 13 residues. Germline lookup yields CDR1 SGHAT and CDR2 FQNNGV. The V call is TRBV11-2, the J call TRBJ2-1, with D perhaps matching TRBD2 (6 bases). The sample in question was PBMCs, obtained before TCRalphabeta/CD19-depleted stem cell transplant. The clonotype was recovered from a girl aged 2-10 years with Fanconi anemia, due to receive a stem cell transplant. Here the CDR3 DNA reads TGTGCCAGCAGCCTACCTAGCGTTGATGAGCAGTTCTTC. Its translation is CASSLPSVDEQFF.